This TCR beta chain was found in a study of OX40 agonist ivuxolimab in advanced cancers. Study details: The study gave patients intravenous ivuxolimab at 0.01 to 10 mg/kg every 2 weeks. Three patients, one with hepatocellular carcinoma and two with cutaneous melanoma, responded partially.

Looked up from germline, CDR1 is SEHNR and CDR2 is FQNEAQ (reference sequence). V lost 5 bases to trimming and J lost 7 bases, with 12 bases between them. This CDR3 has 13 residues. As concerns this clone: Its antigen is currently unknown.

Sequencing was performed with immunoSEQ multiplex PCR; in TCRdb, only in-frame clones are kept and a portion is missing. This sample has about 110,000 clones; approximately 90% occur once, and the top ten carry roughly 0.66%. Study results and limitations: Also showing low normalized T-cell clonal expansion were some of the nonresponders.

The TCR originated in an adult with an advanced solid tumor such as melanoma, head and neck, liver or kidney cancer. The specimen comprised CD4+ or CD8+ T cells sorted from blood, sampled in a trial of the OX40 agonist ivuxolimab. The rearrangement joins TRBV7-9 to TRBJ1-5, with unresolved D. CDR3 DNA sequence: TGTGCCAGCAGCCTCAATCCTGGGCAGCCCCAGCATTTT. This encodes CASSLNPGQPQHF.